The rows below give T cell receptor beta chains drawn from one sample of a study of T-cell reconstitution after alpha-beta-depleted transplantation in children. Using its own MiXCR run on the PCR reads, TCRdb lists one record per CDR3 protein. The table lists around 270,000 distinct CDR3 sequences, just over 7.5% of them singletons. The input for sequencing was peripheral blood, taken 360 days after TCRalphabeta/CD19-depleted stem cell transplant. These receptor sequences come from a female patient aged 2-9 years who had a stem cell transplant for Fanconi anemia, so the T cells may come from the graft donor. The CDR3 runs from the conserved cysteine through the conserved F or W. A D gene is named only where the DNA matches it firmly. Clone size is not always given. Where it is, it says once, few, many or a class for expanded clones.

d_call | clone_size | j_call | v_call | cdr3_nt | cdr3_aa
. | many | TRBJ2-7 | TRBV24-1 | TGTGCCACCAGTGATTTGTTGAAGCAGTACTTC | CATSDLLKQYF
TRBD1 | few | TRBJ1-2 | TRBV10-3 | TGTGCCATCAGTGGCCGGGACAGGGCAGCTGGCTACACCTTC | CAISGRDRAAGYTF
. | many | TRBJ1-1 | TRBV7-6 | TGTGCCAGCAGCGACACCCCGGGGGGTGAGAACACTGAAGCTTTCTTT | CASSDTPGGENTEAFF
. | many | TRBJ2-2 | TRBV7-9 | TGTGCCAGCAGCTTGGTCGTCGACGGCTCGAACACCGGGGAGCTGTTTTTT | CASSLVVDGSNTGELFF
TRBD2 | . | TRBJ2-5 | TRBV28 | TGTGCCAGCAGCTACCTAGCGGGGGGGCCTGAGACCCAGTACTTC | CASSYLAGGPETQYF
TRBD2 | many | TRBJ2-5 | TRBV7-7 | TGTGCCAGCAGCAGAACTAGCGTGCTAAAAGAGACCCAGTACTTC | CASSRTSVLKETQYF
. | many | TRBJ1-1 | TRBV29-1 | TGCAGCGTTGGGTCCGGGGTCGGCACTGAAGCTTTCTTT | CSVGSGVGTEAFF
TRBD1 | many | TRBJ2-7 | TRBV24-1 | TGTGCCACCGGGACAGATACCTACGAGCAGTACTTC | CATGTDTYEQYF
TRBD2 | many | TRBJ2-1 | TRBV18 | TGTGCCAGCTCACCGCCTAGCGGGGAGTCCTACAATGAGCAGTTCTTC | CASSPPSGESYNEQFF
TRBD1 | many | TRBJ1-6 | TRBV9 | TGTGCCAGCAGCCTGCGGGACAGGGAAAGTTCACCCCTCCACTTT | CASSLRDRESSPLHF
TRBD1 | many | TRBJ1-5 | TRBV27 | TGTGCCAGCGCCCCGGGACAGTATAGCAATCAGCCCCAGCATTTT | CASAPGQYSNQPQHF
. | many | TRBJ2-7 | TRBV25-1 | TGTGCCAGCAGTGATAGAAAGTACGAGCAGTACTTC | CASSDRKYEQYF
. | many | TRBJ2-3 | TRBV7-9 | TGTGCCAGCAGCTTACCGGGCACAGATACGCAGTATTTT | CASSLPGTDTQYF
TRBD1 | few | TRBJ2-4 | TRBV20-1 | TGCAGTGTCATTATCCGGGGATCAGACAGGGGCGTCCGATTAGCCAAAAACATTCAGTACTTC | CSVIIRGSDRGVRLAKNIQYF
TRBD1 | many | TRBJ1-4 | TRBV20-1 | TGCAGTGCGGAAGGACAGGGGAATAATGAAAAACTGTTTTTT | CSAEGQGNNEKLFF
. | many | TRBJ2-7 | TRBV6-1 | TGTGCCAGCACCCCCTCCCTAGCTGCCAATCTCTACGAGCAGTACTTC | CASTPSLAANLYEQYF
TRBD1 | many | TRBJ2-7 | TRBV6-5 | TGTGCCAGCAGTCGGGACAGGGCCACCTACGAGCAGTACTTC | CASSRDRATYEQYF
. | many | TRBJ1-4 | TRBV15 | TGTGCCACCAGCGTCAGTCAAATAGGGAATGAAAAACTGTTTTTT | CATSVSQIGNEKLFF
TRBD2 | many | TRBJ2-1 | TRBV5-1 | TGCGCCAGCACAACTAGCGGATACTACAATGAGCAGTTCTTC | CASTTSGYYNEQFF
TRBD1 | many | TRBJ1-1 | TRBV4-2 | TGTGCCAGCAGCGGAACAGGGGATACTGAAGCTTTCTTT | CASSGTGDTEAFF
. | . | TRBJ1-5 | TRBV27 | TGTGCCAGCAGCCCGACACACTTTCAGCCCCAGCATTTT | CASSPTHFQPQHF
TRBD2 | . | TRBJ2-1 | TRBV24-1 | TGTGCCACCAGTGATTTGCGGGCTCCAGGGACTAGCGGGGCGAATGAGCAGTTCTTC | CATSDLRAPGTSGANEQFF
. | many | TRBJ2-5 | TRBV15 | TGTGCCACCAGCAGAGAGGACACCCAAGAGACCCAGTACTTC | CATSREDTQETQYF
. | many | TRBJ2-7 | TRBV20-1 | TGCAGTGCTAGAGCCCTACCAGGCGAGCAGTACTTC | CSARALPGEQYF
TRBD2 | many | TRBJ2-1 | TRBV9 | TGTGCCAGCAGCGTAGGGCCTAGCGGGAGCAATGAGCAGTTCTTC | CASSVGPSGSNEQFF
. | . | TRBJ1-4 | TRBV5-1 | TGCGCCAGCAGCTTGGGCCCGGATGAAAAACTGTTTTTT | CASSLGPDEKLFF
TRBD1 | few | TRBJ1-3 | TRBV5-4 | TGTGCCAGCAGTATACAGGGGCCTGGAAACACCATATATTTT | CASSIQGPGNTIYF
TRBD1 | . | TRBJ2-3 | TRBV7-2 | TGTGCCAGCAGCTTAGGACAGGGGTTAGAACAGTATTTT | CASSLGQGLEQYF
. | many | TRBJ2-1 | TRBV7-8 | TGTGCCAGCGGGACTCTGATGCAGGATGAGCAGTTCTTC | CASGTLMQDEQFF
TRBD2 | . | TRBJ2-7 | TRBV10-2 | TGCGCCAGCAGTGAGTCGAGCGGGAGGTGCGCGTACGAGCAGTACTTC | CASSESSGRCAYEQYF
. | many | TRBJ2-7 | TRBV4-1 | TGCGCCAGCAGCCAAGAAGGGCGATTCTACGAGCAGTACTTC | CASSQEGRFYEQYF